This entry lists 19 T cell receptor beta chains sequenced from one sample in a study of blood T cell repertoires in COVID-19. TCRdb's copy holds only in-frame clones and misses some; the assay was immunoSEQ multiplex PCR. The sample has about 260,000 clones, about 85% seen once. The sequencing input was peripheral blood. The receptor source for this set is a human donor in a cohort sampled during active COVID-19.

This clone was observed at least ten times. Here the CDR3 DNA reads TGCGCCAGCAGCATACAGGGGGCTAGTCAGACCGGGGAGCTGTTTTTT. Translating gives CASSIQGASQTGELFF. This chain joins TRBV5-1 and TRBJ2-2; 9 bases map to TRBD1. With 4 bases clipped from V and 5 bases from J, the junction kept 9 bases outside the gene matches. The CDR3 consists of 16 residues. Germline V gene sequence: CDR1 SGHRS, CDR2 YFSETQ.

This sequence joins TRBV18 and TRBJ2-1; 7 bases are shared with TRBD2. V shed 1 base, J shed 6 bases, and the junction held 6 bases outside the gene matches. This CDR3 has 15 residues. The germline V gene has CDR1 KGHSH and CDR2 LQKENI. CDR3 residues: CASSPQSGRVNEQFF. CDR3 DNA sequence: TGTGCCAGCTCACCACAGTCGGGGAGGGTCAATGAGCAGTTCTTC.

The J gene is TRBJ1-1, the V gene TRBV5-1; 7 nucleotides align to TRBD1. The CDR3 runs 15 residues. Germline CDR1 and CDR2: SGHRS and YFSETQ. Trimming took 0 bases from V and 0 from J; bases not matched to a gene: 2. CDR3 coding DNA: TGCGCCAGCAGCTTGGTGCAGGGGGTGAACACTGAAGCTTTCTTT. This translates into CASSLVQGVNTEAFF.

The chain links TRBV24-1 to TRBJ1-1; 7 nucleotides match TRBD1. J gave up 4 bases and V 5 bases, and 21 bases lay outside the gene matches. CDR3 length: 19 amino acids. The V gene's germline CDR1 is KGHDR and CDR2 SFDVKD. The chain's CDR3 is CATSGLTEGQRTWPTEAFF. CDR3 DNA sequence: TGTGCCACCAGTGGGCTCACCGAGGGACAGAGGACATGGCCCACTGAAGCTTTCTTT.

The CDR3 DNA is TGTGCCAGCAGTCTTCCTGCAGATACGCAGTATTTT. This encodes CASSLPADTQYF. This sequence joins TRBV6-5 and TRBJ2-3, with unresolved D. V was clipped by 5 bases and J by 4 bases, with 7 bases between them. There are 12 residues in the CDR3. Germline CDR1 MNHEY, CDR2 SVGAGI.

This clone was observed a single time. The V gene is TRBV2, the J gene TRBJ2-2; 11 nucleotides line up with TRBD2. J gave up 8 bases and V 7 bases, and 3 bases lay outside the gene matches. The germline CDR1 and CDR2 sequences are SNHLY and FYNNEI. The CDR3 extends over 13 amino acids. This CDR3 is CASKRTSGGELFF. In nucleotides, the CDR3 is TGTGCCAGCAAAAGGACTAGCGGGGGGGAGCTGTTTTTT.

The sample holds one count of this clone. The chain carries TRBV18 and TRBJ1-1; perhaps TRBD1 as D (5 bases). Deletions cut 3 bases from V and 2 bases from J, with 16 bases between. This CDR3 is built from 16 residues. CDR1 KGHSH and CDR2 LQKENI come from the germline V gene. The CDR3 here is CASSPLGGAGNTEAFF. DNA of the CDR3: TGTGCCAGCTCACCTCTTGGAGGGGCGGGAAACACTGAAGCTTTCTTT.

CDR3 DNA: TGTGCCAGTAGTGGAGGGACAGTTAACACTGAAGCTTTCTTT. This translates into CASSGGTVNTEAFF. The J gene is TRBJ1-1, the V gene TRBV19; 7 bases line up with TRBD1. Germline values: CDR1 LNHDA, CDR2 SQIVND (reference sequence). The CDR3 length is 14 residues. With 5 bases clipped from V and 2 bases from J, the junction kept 5 bases outside the gene matches.

The gene calls are TRBV5-1 and TRBJ2-1; 10 bases line up with TRBD2. The CDR3 extends over 16 amino acids. The J segment lost 2 bases and the V segment lost 3 bases, leaving 5 bases of the junction unmatched. Germline V gives CDR1 SGHRS, CDR2 YFSETQ. In DNA form, the CDR3 reads TGCGCCAGCAGCTCCACCCTAGCGGGAGCCTACAATGAGCAGTTCTTC. Translation gives CASSSTLAGAYNEQFF.

The rearrangement uses TRBV7-2 and TRBJ2-3, with 8 bases fitting TRBD2. This CDR3 is 14 amino acids long. V shed 5 bases, J shed 3 bases, and the junction held 4 bases outside the gene matches. Germline V lookup: CDR1 SGHTA, CDR2 FQGNSA. The CDR3 nucleotides are TGTGCCAGCAGCCTCGGGACTAGTACAGATACGCAGTATTTT. Amino acids: CASSLGTSTDTQYF.

The V gene is TRBV5-1, the J gene TRBJ2-7, with D possibly matching TRBD1 (6 bases). V was cut by 0 bases and J by 2 bases, with 12 bases left in between. CDR1 and CDR2 (germline): SGHRS, YFSETQ. The CDR3 spans 15 residues. The CDR3 DNA reads TGCGCCAGCAGCTTGGCCGTGGGGGCGGCCTACGAGCAGTACTTC. Translated, it gives CASSLAVGAAYEQYF. The variable domain in full, with the rest retrieved from reference TRBV5-1 and TRBJ2-7, is KAGVTQTPRYLIKTRGQQVTLSCSPISGHRSVSWYQQTPGQGLQFLFEYFSETQRNKGNFPGRFSGRQFSNSRSEMNVSTLELGDSALYLCASSLAVGAAYEQYFGPGTRLTVT.

CDR3 bases: TGTGCCAGCAGCTTAGACAGGGGGCGGGGGAGGTCCTACAATGAGCAGTTCTTC. Translated, it gives CASSLDRGRGRSYNEQFF. The rearrangement uses TRBV7-2 and TRBJ2-1, with 9 bases fitting TRBD1. Trimming took 1 base from V and 1 from J; bases not matched to a gene: 8. CDR1 SGHTA and CDR2 FQGNSA come from the germline V gene. The CDR3 consists of 18 residues.

The rearrangement joins TRBV3-1 (or the pseudogene TRBV3-2) to TRBJ2-2; 8 positions agree with TRBD1. CDR1 and CDR2 from the germline V gene are LGHDT and YNNKEL (reference sequence). CDR3 length equals 15 residues. Trimming at V came to 1 base and at J to 7 bases, leaving 5 bases not matched to a gene. CDR3 bases: TGTGCCAGCAGCCAAGGGACAGGGTTCGGCGGGGAGCTGTTTTTT. The encoded protein is CASSQGTGFGGELFF.

This sequence joins TRBV5-1 and TRBJ2-1; TRBD1 might be the D (7 bases). CDR1 SGHRS and CDR2 YFSETQ come from the germline V gene. The CDR3 loop spans 15 amino acids. Trimming pared 3 bases from V and 10 bases from J, leaving 20 bases between. CDR3 DNA sequence: TGCGCCAGCAGCTGGGGGGACAGAGGCCTCGAGGAGCAGTTCTTC. Its protein product is CASSWGDRGLEEQFF.

The J gene is TRBJ1-4, the V gene TRBV5-1; D unclear. Per germline, CDR1 SGHRS and CDR2 YFSETQ. This CDR3 contains 14 residues. V lost 5 bases and J lost 3, with 11 bases in between. The CDR3 region has the DNA TGCGCCAGCAGGGCGGGAGGGTCTAATGAAAAACTGTTTTTT. It translates to CASRAGGSNEKLFF.

This clone showed up many times. J is TRBJ2-2 and V is TRBV4-2; 9 bases line up with TRBD1. CDR1 and CDR2 from the germline V gene are LGHNA and YNFKEQ. The CDR3 is made up of 17 amino acids. Losses at the gene ends were 0 bases for V and 6 bases for J; bases not matched to a gene: 8. The CDR3, as DNA: TGTGCCAGCAGCCAAGAAGGGGGACAGGGTCTTTCCGGGGAGCTGTTTTTT. Translated, it gives CASSQEGGQGLSGELFF.

This clone was recorded only once. The chain recombines TRBV28 with TRBJ2-5; 14 bases match TRBD2. This CDR3 is built from 21 residues. Unmatched junction bases numbered 17, after V lost 2 bases and J lost 3 bases. CDR1 is MDHEN and CDR2 is SYDVKM in the germline V gene. In DNA form, the CDR3 reads TGTGCCAGCAGTTTAGTGGTAGCCGGGACTAGCGGGAGTGGGGGAAAAGAGACCCAGTACTTC. It is translated as CASSLVVAGTSGSGGKETQYF.

The chain carries TRBV27 and TRBJ2-3, with 9 nucleotides matching TRBD1. CDR3 length: 16 amino acids. Losses at the gene ends were 7 bases for V and 0 bases for J; bases not matched to a gene: 8. Germline V gives CDR1 MNHEY, CDR2 SMNVEV (reference sequence). The CDR3 nucleotides read TGTGCCAGCAAGGACAGGGGCCATACTAGCACAGATACGCAGTATTTT. Translation: CASKDRGHTSTDTQYF.

The chain joins TRBV5-8 to TRBJ1-3; D might be TRBD1 (6 bases). The CDR3 has 16 residues. V was cut by 0 bases and J by 3 bases, with 13 bases left in between. The germline V gene encodes CDR1 SGHTS and CDR2 YDEGEE. The CDR3 DNA follows: TGTGCCAGCAGCTTGGCCAACAGGGCTTTTGGAAACACCATATATTTT. Its translation: CASSLANRAFGNTIYF.